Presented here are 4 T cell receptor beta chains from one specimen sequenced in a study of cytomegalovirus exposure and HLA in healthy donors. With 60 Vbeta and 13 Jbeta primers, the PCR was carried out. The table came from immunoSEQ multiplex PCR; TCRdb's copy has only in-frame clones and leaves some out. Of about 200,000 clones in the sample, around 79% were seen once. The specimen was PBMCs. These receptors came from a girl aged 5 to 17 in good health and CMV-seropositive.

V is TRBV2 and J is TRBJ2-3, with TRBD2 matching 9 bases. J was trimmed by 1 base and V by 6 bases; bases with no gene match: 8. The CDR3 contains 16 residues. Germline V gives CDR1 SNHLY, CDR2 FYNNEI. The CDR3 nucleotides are TGTGCCAGCAGGATTTTAGCGGGGGCAGGCACAGATACGCAGTATTTT. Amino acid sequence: CASRILAGAGTDTQYF.

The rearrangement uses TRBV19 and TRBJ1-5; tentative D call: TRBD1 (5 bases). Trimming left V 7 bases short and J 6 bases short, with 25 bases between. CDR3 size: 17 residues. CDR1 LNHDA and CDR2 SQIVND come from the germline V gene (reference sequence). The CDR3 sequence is CASIDSPAGEGGQPQHF. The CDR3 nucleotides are TGTGCCAGTATTGATAGCCCCGCGGGGGAGGGAGGTCAGCCCCAGCATTTT.

The CDR3: CASSLVAGGPGEQFF. Written as DNA, the CDR3 is TGTGCCAGCAGCTTAGTAGCGGGGGGGCCGGGTGAGCAGTTCTTC. This sequence joins TRBV7-2 and TRBJ2-1, with 11 bases that match TRBD2. CDR1 is SGHTA, CDR2 FQGNSA, per germline. Losses at the gene ends were 1 base for V and 9 bases for J; bases not matched to a gene: 5. The CDR3 has 15 amino acids.

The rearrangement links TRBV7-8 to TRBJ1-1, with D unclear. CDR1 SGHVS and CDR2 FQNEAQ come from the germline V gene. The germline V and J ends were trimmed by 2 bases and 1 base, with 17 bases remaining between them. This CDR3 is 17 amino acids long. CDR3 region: CASSLIRSRAGNTEAFF. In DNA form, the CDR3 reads TGTGCCAGCAGCTTAATCCGGTCCCGGGCGGGGAACACTGAAGCTTTCTTT.